The text below deals with one T cell receptor beta chain. Its specific antigen is unknown. Base qualities were left out, and no much larger clone turns up one base away. The cohort comprised some 730 healthy bone marrow donors. At the time of sampling, every cohort member was nominally healthy, though immune exposures that went unrecorded were likely present. The donor tested CMV seronegative, placing the donor among the 350 or so seronegative members of the cohort. A peripheral blood sample was provided by each donor, and peripheral blood mononuclear cells were used for TCR beta sequencing. Genomic DNA extraction from the blood cell samples was performed with the Qiagen DNeasy Blood Extraction Kit. The CDR3 runs 14 amino acids, cysteine and phenylalanine included. Only the CDR3 region is kept as DNA, spanning 42 bases read in frame from base 1. From a lookup of the germline V gene, CDR1 and CDR2 are MGHRA and YSYEKL. V is shortened by 3 bases, J by 7 bases, and the region joining them spans 15 bases.

This entry is derived from a study of cytomegalovirus exposure and HLA in healthy donors (dated by TCRdb to the late 2010s). Background for the entire study: In an earlier analysis of 587 of the donors, 276 Gb of sequence data and some 120 million unique TCR beta sequences from about 180 million T cells were reported. Roughly 300 gigabases of sequencing data and approximately 84 million unique TCR sequences were included in an early release covering 500 to 750 HLA-typed donors. The genetic ancestry cluster associated with self-reported Caucasian donors included over 65% of the 350 to 500 genotyped donors. The study was designed to test whether signatures of past pathogen exposure could be identified by cataloging public T cell receptors. The T cell repertoires of 666 subjects were profiled by immunosequencing and related to cytomegalovirus serostatus. A separate validation cohort of 100 to 150 different subjects was used in addition to the roughly 720-subject first cohort. The study combined high-throughput TCR immunosequencing, statistical association of individual TCRs with disease status, and machine learning to predict cytomegalovirus infection status. A later analysis re-analyzed previously published TCR beta repertoires from approximately 670 donors and added high-resolution HLA genotyping to study TCR occurrence patterns. Rather than drawing on any new phenotypic data, the later analysis identified candidate immune exposures from TCR beta sequences and the way those sequences occurred across donors. In an earlier analysis of about 590 of the donors, high-throughput TCR beta sequencing was used to judge whether each TCR beta V gene segment behaved as functional or pseudogenic. Donor age, sex, ethnicity and CMV serostatus were compiled alongside the repertoire data. A later genetic analysis took genome-wide SNP genotypes for about 55% of the 666 donors and used that subset as a discovery cohort. All discovery cohort repertoires had been generated using a single sequencing platform. Both class I and class II loci were covered by HLA typing, at four-digit resolution. The number of donors typed differed by locus, with roughly 629-640 for A, B, C, DRB1 and DQB1, about 500 for DQA1, some 570 for DPA1, and some 440 for DPB1. Several DR-DQ haplotypes were treated as single units for association and clustering because of strong linkage in the cohort. On average, over 200,000 unique TCR beta nucleotide sequences were sequenced per donor among a few hundred genotyped donors of the cohort, with 15% to 20% of those sequences being non-productive.

Receptor amplification or capture employed the immunoSEQ multiplex PCR assay. A mixture of 60 forward primers for TCR Vbeta segments and 13 reverse primers for TCR Jbeta segments was used in the multiplex PCR. The CDR3 region of rearranged TCR beta genes was amplified from genomic DNA by a multiplex PCR assay. Amplified TCR beta libraries were sequenced as 87-base-pair reads on the Illumina HiSeq System. On the authors' methods: A later analysis tallied roughly 80 million unique TCR beta chains across the 666 repertoires, and around 10 million of those chains were shared by two or more donors. To remove PCR and sequencing errors, raw reads were error-corrected and collapsed into unique sequences using a nearest-neighbor algorithm that merged closely related sequences. Alignment of CDR3 sequences to IMGT reference sequences was used to assign V, D and J gene segments. For a sequence to be retained, at least a six-nucleotide match to both a V gene segment and a J gene segment was required. A rearrangement counted as productive if the CDR3 had no stop codons and remained in frame with V and J, and every other rearrangement counted as non-productive. Following IMGT convention, CDR3 was defined as the stretch from the second conserved V-encoded cysteine up to the conserved J-encoded phenylalanine. In an earlier analysis of around 600 of the donors, sequences lacking an unambiguous match to a single V gene segment were excluded. An earlier analysis of several hundred of the donors called V segments functional above 56.7% productive rearrangements and segregating when the between-donor standard deviation exceeded 5%. A statistical classification framework was developed to diagnose cytomegalovirus status using the catalog of TCR beta chain sequences. In a later analysis, V and J genes were assigned by comparing TCR nucleotide sequences against IMGT/GENE-DB human TR gene sequences. The TCRdist pipeline was used in a later analysis to assign CDR3 sequences and most-parsimonious VDJ recombination scenarios. In a later analysis, each TCR beta chain was defined by its CDR3 amino acid sequence together with its V-gene family, and reads without a unique V-gene family were excluded. A later analysis removed 450 to 600 highly shared, low-generation-probability nucleotide sequences to deal with suspected cross-contamination and a sequencing artifact. A later analysis calculated a clonal expansion index for each public chain from normalized within-repertoire ranks of inferred template counts. In a later analysis, generation probabilities were computed using a VDJ recombination model fitted to out-of-frame rearrangements, and the results were checked against IGoR. A later analysis scored TCR-TCR, TCR-HLA and TCR-CMV co-occurrence with hypergeometric tests, applying a repertoire-size bias correction to TCR pairs. In a later analysis, false discovery rates were estimated by permuting HLA or CMV assignments 20 times. In a later analysis, co-occurring TCRs were grouped using DBSCAN, and TCRdist sequence similarity was added for clustering within HLA-allele-positive subsets. Repertoires with fewer than 30,000 or more than 120,000 public chains were left out of co-occurrence clustering, as were about five repertoires with anomalous nucleotide sharing. In its TCRdb copy, this immuneACCESS table keeps in-frame sequences only and misses some clones. Where compared with another copy, unresolved V genes explain less than half of these, and the others have no known cause. V, J and clone size were drawn from that table, and D and trimming were deduced from the DNA. This sample comprises 150,000 to 190,000 clones, around 83% of them detected only once. The top ten constitute around 2% of the sample.

The paper as a whole reports these results and caveats: The presence/absence analyses assumed that sequencing depth was roughly uniform across donors, and that assumption may not be true. Specific HLA alleles were associated with 16,951 TCR beta sequences at a false discovery rate of 0.05 in a later analysis. A further reported finding was that TCR beta sequences accurately predicted the HLA-A and HLA-B alleles for most subjects in the first cohort. A total of fewer than 200 TCR beta chains were listed by the study as associated with cytomegalovirus. A few of the identified cytomegalovirus-associated TCR beta chains were confirmed in vitro to be specific for cytomegalovirus antigens. A group of highly shared sequence variants was considered likely to be a technical artifact of the sequencing pipeline. In a later genetic analysis, fewer N-insertions in productive TCRs were reported among donors in an Asian-associated ancestry cluster than the 666-donor mean. According to the authors, the approach could potentially be generalized to other disease states and immunological phenotypes. A later analysis found that TCR association rates varied across HLA loci, with DRB1 alleles showing the most associated TCRs and HLA-C alleles the fewest. A later analysis reported that several top co-occurrence clusters appeared linked to parvovirus B19, influenza, CMV and Epstein-Barr virus. For the cohort, immune exposure information was limited to CMV serostatus. In this cohort, only TCR beta chains were sequenced, and detectable features were limited by the absence of alpha or paired-chain data. Because the 87-base-pair reads could not distinguish some IMGT-functional V segments, including TRBV6-2 and TRBV6-3, those segments were excluded. V-gene and J-gene trimming of TCR beta chains was associated with a missense DCLRE1C variant in a later genetic analysis, and the association was replicated in an independent cohort. Because HLA typing was unavailable for some donors at each locus, only the typed subset was used in association tests. When HLA alleles, especially DR and DQ, strongly co-occurred, attributing TCR associations to individual alleles was difficult. Linkage disequilibrium might explain the correlated functional status among segregating V segments, but an unknown experimental factor could not be ruled out. Broadly in line with IMGT annotations, most TCR beta V segments showed up in productive rearrangements about 87% or about 30% of the time in an earlier analysis of several hundred of the donors. The classifier was reported to diagnose cytomegalovirus status with high specificity and sensitivity in both the original cohort and the validation cohort. According to a later analysis, most CMV-associated TCR beta chains appeared to be HLA-restricted, and the HLA associations seemed to be driven largely by CMV exposure. A later analysis found that HLA-associated TCR beta chains were more clonally expanded and had lower generation probabilities than equally common non-associated chains. While some public TCRs were present in many individuals, most TCR sequences turned up only very rarely across donors. Because counts were too low, some 16 rarely observed V segments, including chromosome 9 orphons, were excluded from the earlier analysis of roughly 580 of the donors.

The sequence came from a woman aged 18-29 years in good health and CMV-seronegative. Sequencing was done on a sample of PBMCs. The chain uses TRBV4-1 and TRBJ1-2, with no confident D gene call. Here the CDR3 is given as CASSHIPGSGGYTF. The DNA sequence is TGCGCCAGCAGCCATATACCGGGAAGCGGTGGCTACACCTTC.